The 22 T cell receptor beta chains given below trace back to one sample, sequenced in a study of chemoradiotherapy in HPV16-positive cancers (dated by TCRdb to 2021 to 2024). The library was prepared using the immunoSEQ multiplex PCR assay. TCRdb holds this immuneACCESS table with in-frame rearrangements only. Some clones are missing; in checked studies, unresolved V genes explain under half, and the rest has no known cause. Across this sample there are fewer than 70,000 clones, with 90% seen only once. Around 3.5% of the sample goes to the ten largest clones. The sequencing here drew on blood, taken from a patient who underwent chemoradiotherapy. These receptors originate from a human donor with HPV-associated anogenital cancer.

The chain links TRBV30 to TRBJ1-4, with D perhaps TRBD1 (6 bases). The CDR3 is 13 amino acids. In germline, CDR1 is GTSNPN, CDR2 SVGIG (reference sequence). The V end lost 3 bases, the J end lost 8 bases, and 13 bases lay between the germline ends. The DNA of the CDR3 is TGTGCCTGGAGAGAACAGGGATCGGAAAAACTGTTTTTT. Encoded protein: CAWREQGSEKLFF.

The count of this clone is one. The V and J genes are TRBV5-4 and TRBJ2-3, with D perhaps matching TRBD2 (7 bases). The germline V gene encodes CDR1 SGHNT and CDR2 YYREEE (reference sequence). Trimming left V 4 bases short and J 6 bases short, with 21 bases between. The CDR3 is 16 amino acids. The CDR3 spells CASSRGGGGYGDTQYF. CDR3 sequence (DNA): TGTGCCAGCAGCAGGGGGGGCGGGGGTTACGGTGATACGCAGTATTTT.

CDR3 loop: CASSARGPLGRGYTF. DNA for the CDR3: TGTGCCAGCAGCGCCAGGGGGCCTTTAGGGCGAGGCTACACCTTC. The chain joins TRBV5-4 to TRBJ1-2; 8 nucleotides agree with TRBD1. The CDR3 runs to 15 residues. V shed 4 bases and J 8 bases; nucleotides not matched to a gene: 13. From germline, CDR1 is SGHNT and CDR2 YYREEE (reference sequence).

J is TRBJ2-3 and V is TRBV5-4, with a tentative D call TRBD1 (6 bases). CDR1 SGHNT and CDR2 YYREEE come from the germline V gene (reference sequence). V was cut by 0 bases and J by 0 bases, with 11 bases left in between. This CDR3 is built from 16 residues. The CDR3 reads CASSLAGTTSTDTQYF. The CDR3 DNA follows: TGTGCCAGCAGCTTGGCCGGGACAACGAGCACAGATACGCAGTATTTT. Drawing the rest from reference TRBV5-4 and TRBJ2-3, the complete variable domain is ETGVTQSPTHLIKTRGQQVTLRCSSQSGHNTVSWYQQALGQGPQFIFQYYREEENGRGNFPPRFSGLQFPNYSSELNVNALELDDSALYLCASSLAGTTSTDTQYFGPGTRLTVL.

J is TRBJ1-5 and V is TRBV4-3; weak D call: TRBD1 (5 bases). This CDR3 has 12 residues. Trimming shortened V by 0 bases and J by 11 bases, and 8 bases separated the two germline ends. Germline assignment: CDR1 LGHNA and CDR2 YSLEER. The CDR3 protein is CASSQDGGSQHF. The CDR3 DNA is TGCGCCAGCAGCCAAGATGGGGGGTCCCAGCATTTT.

This clone occurred a few times. The CDR3 DNA follows: TGTGCCAGCAGTTCTACAGGGAATCAGCCCCAGCATTTT. This translates into CASSSTGNQPQHF. The chain carries TRBV9 and TRBJ1-5; a weak D match, TRBD1 (6 bases). The length of the CDR3 is 13 residues. The germline V gene encodes CDR1 SGDLS and CDR2 YYNGEE. V shed 5 bases and J shed 4 bases, with 10 bases lying between them.

In regard to this clone: This specimen includes other DNA sequences encoding the same CDR3. The rearrangement joins TRBV29-1 to TRBJ2-5; D may be TRBD1 (5 bases). This CDR3 spans 12 amino acids. In germline, CDR1 is SQVTM, CDR2 ANQGSEA. V shed 3 bases and J shed 5 bases, with 10 bases lying between them. The CDR3 region has the DNA TGCAGCGTTGATGGACAAGAGGAGACCCAGTACTTC. Translation gives CSVDGQEETQYF.

This chain links TRBV10-1 with TRBJ1-4; 7 positions match TRBD1. This CDR3 has 14 amino acids. Germline values: CDR1 WNHNN, CDR2 SYGVQD (reference sequence). After removal of 6 bases from V and 6 bases from J, the junction contained 7 bases not matched to a gene. Here the CDR3 reads CASRQGRPYEKLFF. In DNA form, the CDR3 reads TGCGCCAGCAGACAGGGGCGCCCTTATGAAAAACTGTTTTTT.

The chain carries TRBV9 and TRBJ1-1; D gene unclear. Germline CDR1 is SGDLS and CDR2 is YYNGEE. The CDR3 contains 15 residues. With 0 bases removed from V and 0 bases from J, the gap between germline ends came to 9 bases. In nucleotides, the CDR3 is TGTGCCAGCAGCGTAGGGCAGAATATGAACACTGAAGCTTTCTTT. Translation: CASSVGQNMNTEAFF. The entire variable domain, with the rest obtained from reference TRBV9 and TRBJ1-1, is as follows: DSGVTQTPKHLITATGQRVTLRCSPRSGDLSVYWYQQSLDQGLQFLIQYYNGEERAKGNILERFSAQQFPDLHSELNLSSLELGDSALYFCASSVGQNMNTEAFFGQGTRLTVV.

The chain links TRBV13 to TRBJ2-5; 8 positions agree with TRBD1. The CDR3 runs 11 residues. Germline-derived CDR1 and CDR2 are PRHDT and FYEKMQ (reference sequence). V trimming: 5 bases; J trimming: 11 bases; junction bases outside the gene matches: 4. CDR3 DNA sequence: TGTGCCAGCAGCGGACAGGGCGGGCAGTACTTC. As protein: CASSGQGGQYF.

The chain employs TRBV5-1 and TRBJ2-3, with D possibly being TRBD1 or TRBD2 (6 bases each). The CDR3 is 16 residues long. CDR1 and CDR2 (germline): SGHRS, YFSETQ. The ends were cut back, 2 bases at V and 3 bases at J, with 16 bases in the middle. The DNA of the CDR3 is TGCGCCAGCAGCTTTCGTAGTGGAGGGGGGACAGATACGCAGTATTTT. Translating gives CASSFRSGGGTDTQYF.

This chain links TRBV19 with TRBJ2-7; 9 positions agree with TRBD2. Trimming at V came to 4 bases and at J to 3 bases, leaving 7 bases not matched to a gene. The germline V gene encodes CDR1 LNHDA and CDR2 SQIVND (reference sequence). The CDR3 is 15 residues long. The CDR3 DNA is TGTGCCAGTAGTACCGGTAGCGGGGGAGACTACGAGCAGTACTTC. Amino acids: CASSTGSGGDYEQYF.

The gene calls are TRBV9 and TRBJ2-1; tentative D call: TRBD2 (5 bases). Germline assignment: CDR1 SGDLS and CDR2 YYNGEE. V was shortened by 4 bases and J by 8 bases, with 22 bases between the two germline ends. This CDR3 comprises 16 residues. Here the CDR3 DNA reads TGTGCCAGCAGCCCCCGACGGACGGGGTCGGAGGATGAGCAGTTCTTC. This translates into CASSPRRTGSEDEQFF.

V and J are TRBV7-2 and TRBJ2-7; 10 nucleotides match TRBD1. The CDR3 has 15 amino acids. V shed 5 bases and J 1 base; nucleotides not matched to a gene: 5. Germline V lookup: CDR1 SGHTA, CDR2 FQGNSA. DNA of the CDR3: TGTGCCAGCAGCCCTGGGGGACAGGGGTCCTACGAGCAGTACTTC. Translation gives CASSPGGQGSYEQYF.

To note about this clone: Possible read error: a much larger clone is one base away. CDR3 protein: CASSGEAGGGETQYF. The CDR3 DNA sequence: TGTGCCAGCAGTGGCGAAGCGGGGGGCGGGGAGACCCAGTACTTC. The V gene is TRBV6-4, the J gene TRBJ2-5; 9 bases line up with TRBD2. Per germline, CDR1 MRHNA and CDR2 SNTAGT. CDR3 length: 15 amino acids. With V trimmed by 4 bases and J by 5 bases, 8 bases remained unmatched.

V is TRBV6-1 and J is TRBJ2-3; D possibly corresponds to TRBD2 (5 bases). This CDR3 contains 15 residues. The V end lost 5 bases, the J end lost 5 bases, and 17 bases lay between the germline ends. Germline assignment: CDR1 MNHNS and CDR2 SASEGT. The CDR3 reads CASSPTVGGGDTQYF. As DNA, the CDR3 is TGTGCCAGCAGTCCAACCGTCGGAGGTGGAGATACGCAGTATTTT.

This chain uses TRBV7-6 with TRBJ1-1; D unresolved. Germline CDR1 and CDR2: SGHVS and FNYEAQ. The length of the CDR3 is 13 residues. Deletions cut 0 bases from V and 2 bases from J, with 4 bases between. CDR3 residues: CASSLAPNTEAFF. CDR3 DNA: TGTGCCAGCAGCTTAGCGCCTAACACTGAAGCTTTCTTT.

About this clone itself: One end of the junction is discordant with germline, which a read error may explain. This chain's CDR3 is CASSLGLLAGDTGELFF. DNA of the CDR3: TGTGCTAGCAGCTTAGGTTTACTAGCGGGAGACACCGGGGAGCTGTTTTTT. This chain uses TRBV7-7 with TRBJ2-2, with TRBD2 matching over 11 bases. Per germline, CDR1 SSHAT and CDR2 FNYEAQ (reference sequence). The CDR3 loop spans 17 amino acids. The whole variable domain, filled in from reference TRBV7-7 and TRBJ2-2, reads GAGVSQSPRYKVTKRGQDVTLRCDPISSHATLYWYQQALGQGPEFLTYFNYEAQPDKSGLPSDRFSAERPEGSISTLTIQRTEQRDSAMYRCASSLGLLAGDTGELFFGEGSRLTVL.

The chain combines TRBV11-2 with TRBJ2-7, with D tentatively TRBD1 (5 bases). Germline V gives CDR1 SGHAT, CDR2 FQNNGV. The CDR3 contains 13 residues. Trimming stripped 0 bases from V and 7 bases from J, with 10 bases between. CDR3 residues: CASSLEGSGEQYF. CDR3 sequence (DNA): TGTGCCAGCAGCTTAGAGGGGTCAGGGGAGCAGTACTTC.

The chain is built from TRBV7-2 and TRBJ2-5; 11 bases align to TRBD2. The CDR3 is 14 amino acids. Germline V gene data show CDR1 as SGHTA and CDR2 as FQGNSA. The V and J ends lost 0 bases and 9 bases, in that order; junction bases with no gene match: 3. In DNA form, the CDR3 reads TGTGCCAGCAGCTTAGCTAATAGCGGGAGGGCCCAGTACTTC. Residues: CASSLANSGRAQYF.

V is TRBV6-5 and J is TRBJ1-3; D remains unclear. Trimming cost V 8 bases and J 2 bases, with 7 bases left between them. Germline V CDR1 and CDR2: MNHEY, SVGAGI. The CDR3 runs 12 residues. In nucleotides, the CDR3 is TGTGCCAGCGCAAGTCCTGGAAACACCATATATTTT. It specifies CASASPGNTIYF.

This sequence joins TRBV30 and TRBJ2-2, with D hard to call. The V and J ends lost 4 bases and 5 bases respectively, with 5 bases between them. This CDR3 region has 11 residues. The germline V gene has CDR1 GTSNPN and CDR2 SVGIG (reference sequence). This CDR3 reads CAWKRTGELFF. CDR3 DNA: TGTGCCTGGAAGAGAACCGGGGAGCTGTTTTTT.